Below, 4 T cell receptor beta chains from the same sample are listed, as sequenced in a study of blood T cell repertoires in COVID-19. Libraries were prepared by immunoSEQ multiplex PCR; TCRdb keeps only in-frame clonotypes and omits some of them. The table has approximately 300,000 clones, 70% to 90% seen once. Sample: PBMCs or T cells enriched from blood (not recorded which). The receptors were sampled from a woman between 25 and 40 years old who had recovered from COVID-19.

A few counts support this clone. J is TRBJ1-1 and V is TRBV4-2; D is unresolved. The CDR3 runs 13 residues. Trimming pared 0 bases from V and 13 bases from J, leaving 15 bases between. Germline lookup yields CDR1 LGHNA and CDR2 YNFKEQ. The CDR3 coding sequence is TGTGCCAGCAGCCAAGATCGGCGGAGGGAGCTTTTCTTT. The encoded protein is CASSQDRRRELFF.

This sequence joins TRBV7-6 and TRBJ1-1, with 10 bases lining up with TRBD1. The germline V gene has CDR1 SGHVS and CDR2 FNYEAQ. The CDR3 sequence is 15 residues long. Trimming took 7 bases from V and 4 from J; bases not matched to a gene: 9. CDR3 coding DNA: TGTGCCAGCACCCTCGGGACAGGGGAAAGCACTGAAGCTTTCTTT. This sequence encodes CASTLGTGESTEAFF.

The genes are TRBV11-2 and TRBJ1-2, with D possibly being TRBD1 (5 bases). The CDR3 runs 13 residues. V gave up 5 bases and J gave up 2 bases, with 9 bases separating them. In germline, CDR1 is SGHAT, CDR2 FQNNGV. CDR3 protein: CASSLRGNYGYTF. The CDR3 DNA reads TGTGCCAGCAGCCTCCGGGGGAACTATGGCTACACCTTC.

The chain couples TRBV4-2 to TRBJ1-1; TRBD1 matches at 8 bases. Per the germline V gene, CDR1 is LGHNA and CDR2 is YNFKEQ. The CDR3 spans 15 residues. Germline trimming cut 1 base from V and 2 bases from J; bases unmatched to any gene: 3. The CDR3 spells CASSQGGQVNTEAFF. The CDR3 DNA sequence: TGTGCCAGCAGCCAAGGGGGACAGGTAAACACTGAAGCTTTCTTT.